This is a list of T cell receptor beta chains from one sample in a study of a mutant IDH1 vaccine in newly diagnosed glioma. Antigens for these TCRs are unknown. Using immunoSEQ multiplex PCR, the repertoire was profiled, and TCRdb retains in-frame clones only, with some absent. This sample carries tens of thousands of clones, about 86% of them seen once, and the ten largest clones take around 12%. The input for sequencing was PBMCs, taken from a glioma patient whose treatment included an IDH1 peptide vaccine. The receptors originated from a woman aged 30 to 39 with glioma. CDR3s include the opening cysteine and the closing phenylalanine or tryptophan. A D gene is named only where the DNA matches it firmly. Clone size appears in some rows only: once, few, many, or a class for an expanded clone.

>TRBV19|.|TRBJ2-2|.
TGTGCCAGTAGTATCGGTTCGCGTCACACCGGGGAGCTGTTTTTT
CASSIGSRHTGELFF
>TRBV4-2|.|TRBJ1-1|once
TGTGCCAGCAGCCAAGATGTGGGGAACACTGAAGCTTTCTTT
CASSQDVGNTEAFF
>TRBV4-3|.|TRBJ2-5|.
TGCGCCAGCAGCCCGACCCCGGACAGACAAGAGACCCAGTACTTC
CASSPTPDRQETQYF
>TRBV7-9|TRBD2|TRBJ2-2|.
TGTGCCAGCAGCTTAGCGGGAAGCGGGGGGAACACCGGGGAGCTGTTTTTT
CASSLAGSGGNTGELFF
>TRBV10-2|.|TRBJ1-2|.
TGCGCCAGCAGTGAGTCGACAGACTATGGCTACACCTTC
CASSESTDYGYTF
>TRBV19|.|TRBJ1-4|.
TGTGGTTCACAGGGTGAAAAACTGTTTTTT
CGSQGEKLFF
>TRBV11-2|TRBD1|TRBJ2-7|few
TGTGCCAGCAGCTTGCGGCTGACAGGGGATGGCGAGCAGTACTTC
CASSLRLTGDGEQYF
>TRBV7-8|TRBD1|TRBJ2-5|.
TGTGCCAGCAGCGCCGAAACAGGGGGTCGGGGAGAGACCCAGTACTTC
CASSAETGGRGETQYF
>TRBV18|.|TRBJ1-1|once
TGTGCCAGCTCACCCCTTGACAAATTGAACACTGAAGCTTTCTTT
CASSPLDKLNTEAFF
>TRBV7-2|.|TRBJ2-1|.
TGTGCCAGCAGCTTAAGGGCCTACAATGAGCAGTTCTTC
CASSLRAYNEQFF
>TRBV5-1|.|TRBJ1-2|.
TGCGCCAGCAGCTTGGAGGGGCAGCCCCGATATGGCTACACCTTC
CASSLEGQPRYGYTF
>TRBV29-1|.|TRBJ1-2|few
TGCAGCGTTGACAGAGCTAACTATGGCTACACCTTC
CSVDRANYGYTF
>TRBV19|TRBD1|TRBJ2-2|once
TGTGCCAGTATGGGACAGGGCTCATCGACCGGGGAGCTGTTTTTT
CASMGQGSSTGELFF
>TRBV10-3|.|TRBJ2-3|.
TGTGCCATAGGGTCGACGGCAGATACGCAGTATTTT
CAIGSTADTQYF
>TRBV20-1|.|TRBJ1-5|.
TGCAGTGTGGGCGGGAATCAGCCCCAGCATTTT
CSVGGNQPQHF
>TRBV6-1|.|TRBJ2-7|.
TGTGCCAGCAGTGCACCCAGGGCTGGGCTCTACGAGCAGTACTTC
CASSAPRAGLYEQYF
>TRBV5-1|.|TRBJ1-4|.
TGCGCCAGCAGCTTGGGGCAGCCCAATGAAAAACTGTTTTTT
CASSLGQPNEKLFF
>TRBV5-4|.|TRBJ1-2|.
TGTGCCAGCAGCGCGTTATCGCAGGGCTACACCTTC
CASSALSQGYTF
>TRBV13|TRBD1|TRBJ1-4|.
TGTGCCAGCAGCTTAGGCGCCGGGACAGATGAAAAACTGTTTTTT
CASSLGAGTDEKLFF
>TRBV10-3|.|TRBJ1-2|once
TGTGCCTCCCAGGACAGCTCTTATGGCTACACCTTC
CASQDSSYGYTF
>TRBV7-2|.|TRBJ1-2|.
TGTGCCAGCAGCTTAGAGCGGGAGGTTAACTATGGCTACACCTTC
CASSLEREVNYGYTF
>TRBV6-5|.|TRBJ2-2|once
TGTGCCAGCAGTTACTTAGGGACCTCCGGGGAGCTGTTTTTT
CASSYLGTSGELFF
>TRBV5-4|.|TRBJ2-1|.
TGTGCCAGCCAGGGGGGGACCTACAATGAGCAGTTCTTC
CASQGGTYNEQFF
>TRBV5-6|TRBD1|TRBJ1-2|.
TGTGCCAGCAGCCCAGGGGGGCGTCGGTATGGCTACACCTTC
CASSPGGRRYGYTF
>TRBV2|TRBD2|TRBJ2-2|.
TGTGCCAGCAGTTCTGGGCCCGGAAGGCGGGGGGGACCCGGGGAGCTGTTTTTT
CASSSGPGRRGGPGELFF
>TRBV30|.|TRBJ1-1|.
TGTGCCTGGAACCCTACCGGAACCGAAGCTTTCTTT
CAWNPTGTEAFF
>TRBV4-1|.|TRBJ2-4|.
TGCGCCAGCAGCCCCTGGGGCCCGGGAAACATTCAGTACTTC
CASSPWGPGNIQYF
>TRBV6-5|.|TRBJ2-1|.
TGTGCCAGCAGTTACGAGAGCTCCTACAATGAGCAGTTCTTC
CASSYESSYNEQFF
>TRBV5-1|.|TRBJ1-4|few
TGCGCCAGCAGCTTGGCCGGGGACTCGGGTGAAAAACTGTTTTTT
CASSLAGDSGEKLFF
>TRBV10-3|.|TRBJ1-6|once
TGTGCCATCAGTACTACGGTGGCTCTGGGTTCACCCCTCCACTTT
CAISTTVALGSPLHF